Following are 9 T cell receptor beta chains from one sample sequenced in a study of blood T cell repertoires in COVID-19. TCRdb's copy holds only in-frame clones and misses some; the assay was immunoSEQ multiplex PCR. The sample has 110,000 to 150,000 clones, around 78% seen once. The sample was peripheral blood. These receptors all stem from an older woman with acute or convalescent COVID-19.

This chain links TRBV12-3 or TRBV12-4 with TRBJ1-4; tentative D call: TRBD1 (6 bases). V lost 1 base, J lost 7 bases, and 7 bases lay in between. This CDR3 is built from 13 residues. The CDR3 sequence is CASSLGTAEKLFF. The CDR3 DNA reads TGTGCCAGCAGTTTAGGGACAGCTGAAAAACTGTTTTTT.

J is TRBJ1-2 and V is TRBV28; TRBD1 matches at 7 bases. The V segment lost 3 bases and the J segment 4 bases; nucleotides outside the gene matches: 8. CDR1 MDHEN and CDR2 SYDVKM come from the germline V gene. The CDR3 runs 15 residues. Here the CDR3 reads CASSFGQAQTYGYTF. DNA for the CDR3: TGTGCCAGCAGTTTCGGACAGGCACAGACCTATGGCTACACCTTC.

This clone occurred once. This sequence joins TRBV30 and TRBJ1-6; D unresolved. The germline gives CDR1 GTSNPN, CDR2 SVGIG (reference sequence). The V and J ends lost 1 base and 12 bases respectively, with 10 bases between them. This CDR3 spans 12 amino acids. CDR3 DNA sequence: TGTGCCTGGAGTGCCCCCGAGGGACCCCTCCACTTT. Translated: CAWSAPEGPLHF.

The rearrangement joins TRBV28 to TRBJ1-2, with D possibly being TRBD1 (5 bases). Per germline, CDR1 MDHEN and CDR2 SYDVKM. Trimming stripped 3 bases from V and 2 bases from J, with 19 bases between. This CDR3 is built from 17 residues. CDR3 bases: TGTGCCAGCAGTTTCCCCAGATCGGGGGAACGGAACTATGGCTACACCTTC. It is translated as CASSFPRSGERNYGYTF.

This sequence joins TRBV10-3 and TRBJ2-7; 13 bases are a match to TRBD2. This CDR3 is 21 amino acids long. Trimming removed 5 bases from V and 3 bases from J; junction bases left unmatched: 22. Germline V gene data show CDR1 as ENHRY and CDR2 as SYGVKD. CDR3 loop: CAISRRDSRGLAGARIYEQYF. In nucleotides, the CDR3 is TGTGCCATCAGTCGCCGGGACAGTCGTGGACTAGCGGGAGCTCGGATCTACGAGCAGTACTTC.

This chain uses TRBV10-1 with TRBJ2-1, with 10 positions matching TRBD2. CDR1 and CDR2 from the germline V gene are WNHNN and SYGVQD (reference sequence). The CDR3 extends over 12 amino acids. The junction had 2 bases not matched to a gene; V was cut back by 3 bases and J by 12 bases. CDR3 amino acids: CASSEGTSVQFF. In nucleotides, the CDR3 is TGCGCCAGCAGTGAAGGGACTAGCGTGCAGTTCTTC.

The chain links TRBV28 to TRBJ1-6, with TRBD1 identical over 7 bases. Germline CDR1 and CDR2: MDHEN and SYDVKM. CDR3 length equals 13 residues. The V and J ends lost 5 bases and 7 bases, in that order; junction bases with no gene match: 2. The CDR3 nucleotides are TGTGCCAGCAGTAGGACAGGAAATTCACCCCTCCACTTT. Translation: CASSRTGNSPLHF.

In this sample, this clone turned up a few times. The chain employs TRBV12-3 or TRBV12-4 and TRBJ1-2; D may be TRBD1 (6 bases). The CDR3 totals 11 residues. The ends were cut back, 6 bases at V and 10 bases at J, with 12 bases in the middle. CDR3 loop: CASSLDRYYTF. In nucleotides, the CDR3 is TGTGCCAGCAGCCTCGACAGGTACTACACCTTC.

The chain carries TRBV4-1 and TRBJ1-2; 9 nucleotides agree with TRBD1. Germline V gene data show CDR1 as MGHRA and CDR2 as YSYEKL. CDR3 size: 14 residues. V dropped 3 bases and J dropped 3; count of bases not matched to a gene: 2. The chain's CDR3 is CASSHRTGDYGYTF. DNA of the CDR3: TGCGCCAGCAGCCATAGGACAGGGGACTATGGCTACACCTTC.